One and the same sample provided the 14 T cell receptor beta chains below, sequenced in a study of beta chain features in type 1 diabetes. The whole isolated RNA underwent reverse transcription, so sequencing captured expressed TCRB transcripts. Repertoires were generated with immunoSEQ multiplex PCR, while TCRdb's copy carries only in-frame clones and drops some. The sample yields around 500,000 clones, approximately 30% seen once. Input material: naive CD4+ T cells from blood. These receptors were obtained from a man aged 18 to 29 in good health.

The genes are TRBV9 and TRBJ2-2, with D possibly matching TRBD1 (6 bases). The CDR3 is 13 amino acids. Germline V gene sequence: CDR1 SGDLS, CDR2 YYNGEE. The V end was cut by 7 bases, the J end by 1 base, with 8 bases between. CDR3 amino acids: CASADRNTGELFF. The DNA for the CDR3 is TGTGCCAGCGCGGACAGGAACACCGGGGAGCTGTTTTTT.

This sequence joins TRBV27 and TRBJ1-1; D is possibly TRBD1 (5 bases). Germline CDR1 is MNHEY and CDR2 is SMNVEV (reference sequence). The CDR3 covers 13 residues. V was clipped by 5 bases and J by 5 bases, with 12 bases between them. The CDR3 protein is CASSPRVRTEAFF. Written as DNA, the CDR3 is TGTGCCAGCAGTCCCAGGGTTAGGACTGAAGCTTTCTTT.

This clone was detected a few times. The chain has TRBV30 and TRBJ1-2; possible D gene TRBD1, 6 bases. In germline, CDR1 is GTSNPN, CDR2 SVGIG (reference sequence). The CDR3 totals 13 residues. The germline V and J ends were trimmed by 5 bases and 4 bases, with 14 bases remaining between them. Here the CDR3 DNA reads TGTGCCTGGGGACGGGACACTTTCTATGGCTACACCTTC. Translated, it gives CAWGRDTFYGYTF.

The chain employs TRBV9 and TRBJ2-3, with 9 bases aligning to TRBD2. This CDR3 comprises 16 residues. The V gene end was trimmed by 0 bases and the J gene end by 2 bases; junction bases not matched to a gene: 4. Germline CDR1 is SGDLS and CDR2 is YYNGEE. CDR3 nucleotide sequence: TGTGCCAGCAGCGTAGTGGGCGGGAGGGCCACAGATACGCAGTATTTT. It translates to CASSVVGGRATDTQYF.

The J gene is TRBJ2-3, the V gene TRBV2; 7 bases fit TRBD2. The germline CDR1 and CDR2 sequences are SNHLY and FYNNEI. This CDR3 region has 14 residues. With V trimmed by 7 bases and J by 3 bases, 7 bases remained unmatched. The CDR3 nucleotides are TGTGCCAGCACCACCCTCGGGGGGACAGATACGCAGTATTTT. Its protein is CASTTLGGTDTQYF.

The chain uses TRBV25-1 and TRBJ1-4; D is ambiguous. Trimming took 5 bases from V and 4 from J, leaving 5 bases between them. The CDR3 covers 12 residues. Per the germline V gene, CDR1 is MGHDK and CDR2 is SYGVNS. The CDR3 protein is CASSLNNEKLFF. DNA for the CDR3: TGTGCCAGCAGTCTGAATAATGAAAAACTGTTTTTT.

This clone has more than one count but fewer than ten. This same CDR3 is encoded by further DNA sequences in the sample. In DNA form, the CDR3 reads TGCAGCGTTGAGGAGGGCCAAGAGACCCAGTACTTC. Its protein product is CSVEEGQETQYF. The V gene is TRBV29-1, the J gene TRBJ2-5; D is possibly TRBD2 (6 bases). There are 12 residues in the CDR3. Trimming removed 3 bases at V and 1 base at J, with 6 bases between. In germline, CDR1 is SQVTM, CDR2 ANQGSEA.

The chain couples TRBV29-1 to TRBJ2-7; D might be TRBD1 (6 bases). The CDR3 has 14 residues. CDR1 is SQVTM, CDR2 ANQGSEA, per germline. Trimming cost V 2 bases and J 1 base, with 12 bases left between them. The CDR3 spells CSVERAGASYEQYF. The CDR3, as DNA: TGCAGCGTTGAACGGGCAGGGGCATCCTACGAGCAGTACTTC.

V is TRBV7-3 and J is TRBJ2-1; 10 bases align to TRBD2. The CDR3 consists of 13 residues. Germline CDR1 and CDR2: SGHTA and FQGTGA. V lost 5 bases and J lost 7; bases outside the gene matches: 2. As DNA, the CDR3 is TGTGCCAGCAGCCCTAGCGGGAGTAATGAGCAGTTCTTC. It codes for CASSPSGSNEQFF.

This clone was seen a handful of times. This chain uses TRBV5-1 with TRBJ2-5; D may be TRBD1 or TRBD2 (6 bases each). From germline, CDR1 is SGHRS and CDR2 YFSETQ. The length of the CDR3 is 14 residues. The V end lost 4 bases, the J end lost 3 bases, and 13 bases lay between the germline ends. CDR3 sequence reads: CASSDRGHKETQYF. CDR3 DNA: TGCGCCAGCAGCGACCGGGGGCACAAAGAGACCCAGTACTTC.

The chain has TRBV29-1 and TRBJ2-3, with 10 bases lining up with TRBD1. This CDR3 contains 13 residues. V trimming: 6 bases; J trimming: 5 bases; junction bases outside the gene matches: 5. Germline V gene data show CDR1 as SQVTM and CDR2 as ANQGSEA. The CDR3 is CSVGQGEVDTQYF. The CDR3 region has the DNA TGCAGCGTCGGACAGGGGGAAGTAGATACGCAGTATTTT.

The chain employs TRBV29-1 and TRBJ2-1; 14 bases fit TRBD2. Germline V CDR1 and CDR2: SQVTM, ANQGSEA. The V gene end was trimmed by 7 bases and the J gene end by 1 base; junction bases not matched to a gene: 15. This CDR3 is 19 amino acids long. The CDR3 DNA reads TGCAGCGCCTCCAATTTTGGACTAGCGGGAGGAGAATCCTACAATGAGCAGTTCTTC. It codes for CSASNFGLAGGESYNEQFF.

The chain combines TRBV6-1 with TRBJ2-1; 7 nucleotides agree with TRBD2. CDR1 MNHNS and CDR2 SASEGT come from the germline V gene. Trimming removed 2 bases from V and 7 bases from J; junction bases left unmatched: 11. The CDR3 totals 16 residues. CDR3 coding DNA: TGTGCCAGCAGTGAATCGGGGGGTCCGTTTCGGAATGAGCAGTTCTTC. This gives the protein CASSESGGPFRNEQFF.

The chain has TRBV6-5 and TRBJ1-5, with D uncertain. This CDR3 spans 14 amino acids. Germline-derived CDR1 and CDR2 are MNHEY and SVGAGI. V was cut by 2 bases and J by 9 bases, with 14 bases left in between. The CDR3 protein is CASSYERSRWPQHF. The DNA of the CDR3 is TGTGCCAGCAGTTACGAGAGGTCCCGGTGGCCCCAGCATTTT.